Below, one T cell receptor beta chain is given with its context. This clone showed up just once. The antigen it binds to is not known. The record has no base qualities; no much larger clone is one base away. This entry belongs to a study of untreated major depressive disorder (dated by TCRdb to 2016 to 2019). Some background on the complete study: A cross-sectional case-control design was used to compare T cell phenotype and TCR repertoire between antidepressant-free major depressive disorder patients and individually matched non-depressed controls. Sequencing followed up flow-cytometry Vbeta 5.1, Vbeta 11 and Vbeta 22 usage differences observed in the whole cohort.

CDR1 LNHDA and CDR2 SQIVND are derived from the germline V gene (reference sequence). Reading from cysteine to phenylalanine, the CDR3 counts 14 amino acids. Solely the CDR3 DNA is kept, with 42 bases framed from the first base. V loses 3 bases, J loses 11 bases, and the germline ends lie 19 bases apart. The paper as a whole reports these results and caveats: Strict matching and exclusion criteria produced a comparatively small study sample, limiting generalizability of findings. In every sequenced subject, all of the top five TRBV05-01 clones were private clones. TRBV25-01 and TRBV02-01 usage followed the flow-cytometry pattern but did not reach statistical significance in the sequencing data. In CD4+ T cells, sequencing confirmed that depressed patients used TRBV05-01 (Vbeta 5.1) more than controls did, with a one-tailed test giving p = 0.040. For the sequencing comparisons, one-tailed planned tests were applied to only three preselected Vbeta families.

Each depressed patient was pairwise matched to a non-depressed control for sex, age, current smoking status and body mass index. All participants were of European descent. Controls scored 5 or less on the Quick Inventory of Depressive Symptoms-Self Report and had no mood disorder, either currently or at any point in their lifetime. Major medical conditions, Axis I/II comorbidities, regular medication or illicit drug use, and drinking over 100 g alcohol a week were all grounds for excluding any participant. Approximately 30 ml of peripheral blood was collected into EDTA tubes from each participant. Thawed PBMCs underwent magnetic negative selection with the BD IMag Human CD4 T Lymphocyte Enrichment Set to purify CD4+ T cells. The CD4+ enrichment method typically yielded around 95% purity as confirmed by flow cytometry. A subgroup of a few case-control pairs, selected blind to chemokine receptor expression and flow-cytometric repertoire skewing results, was subjected to TCRbeta sequencing. All blood samples were collected in the morning at 8:00 a.m., and PBMCs were isolated by Ficoll-Hypaque gradient centrifugation. Until being assayed, PBMCs were kept in liquid nitrogen after cryopreservation by gradual cooling to -80 degrees C.

The Qiagen DNeasy Blood and Tissue Kit was used to extract total genomic DNA from the purified CD4+ T cells. Using immunoSEQ immunosequencing protocols, the TCRbeta CDR3 region, as defined by IMGT, was amplified and sequenced. The published analysis was carried out like this. Preprocessing of raw sequence data for PCR and sequencing error correction was performed by the immunoSEQ service. After being loaded into the immunoSEQ Analyzer, the data underwent further analysis with VDJtools v1.0.7. Patient-control differences were tested with the paired Wilcoxon signed-rank test. Sourced from immuneACCESS, this table was stored by TCRdb with only in-frame sequences that have V and J called. A share of the clones is absent; for the studies checked, an unresolved V gene accounts for under half, and the remainder has no known explanation. For V, J and clone size, that table is used; D and trimming come from the DNA. This sample holds approximately 20,000 clones; around 87% were observed only once. 5% to 5.5% of the sample lies in the top ten.

The rearranged segments are TRBV19 and TRBJ1-2; the D gene is not confidently resolved. This receptor was identified in a woman aged 25 to 39 in good health. The sample consisted of CD4+ T cells from PBMCs. The CDR3 here reads CASSIPGLAMRYTF. Read as DNA, the sequence is TGTGCCAGTAGTATTCCAGGCCTAGCTATGCGGTACACCTTC.